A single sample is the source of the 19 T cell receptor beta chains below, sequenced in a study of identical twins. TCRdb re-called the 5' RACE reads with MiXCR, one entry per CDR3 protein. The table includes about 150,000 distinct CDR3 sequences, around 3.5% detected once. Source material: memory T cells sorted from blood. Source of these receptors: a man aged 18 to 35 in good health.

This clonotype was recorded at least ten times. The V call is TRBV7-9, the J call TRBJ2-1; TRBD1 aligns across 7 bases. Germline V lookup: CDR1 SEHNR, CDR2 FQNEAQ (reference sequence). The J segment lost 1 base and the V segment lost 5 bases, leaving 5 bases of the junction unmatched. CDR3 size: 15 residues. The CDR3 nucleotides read TGTGCCAGCAGCCCGGGACAGAGATCCTACAATGAGCAGTTCTTC. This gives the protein CASSPGQRSYNEQFF. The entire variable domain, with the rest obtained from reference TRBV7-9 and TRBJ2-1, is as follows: DTGVSQNPRHKITKRGQNVTFRCDPISEHNRLYWYRQTLGQGPEFLTYFQNEAQLEKSRLLSDRFSAERPKGSFSTLEIQRTEQGDSAMYLCASSPGQRSYNEQFFGPGTRLTVL.

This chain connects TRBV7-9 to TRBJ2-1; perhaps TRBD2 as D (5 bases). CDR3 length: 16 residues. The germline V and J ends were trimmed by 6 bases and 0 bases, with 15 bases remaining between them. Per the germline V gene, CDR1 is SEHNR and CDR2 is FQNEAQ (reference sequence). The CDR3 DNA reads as TGTGCCAGCAGGGACTTGGAAGAGGGCTCCTACAATGAGCAGTTCTTC. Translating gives CASRDLEEGSYNEQFF.

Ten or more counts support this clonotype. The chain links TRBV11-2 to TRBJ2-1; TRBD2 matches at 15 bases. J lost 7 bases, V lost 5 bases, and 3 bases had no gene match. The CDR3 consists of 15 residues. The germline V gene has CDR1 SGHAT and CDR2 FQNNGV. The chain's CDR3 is CASSPGTSGRNEQFF. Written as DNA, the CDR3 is TGTGCCAGCAGCCCGGGGACTAGCGGGAGGAATGAGCAGTTCTTC.

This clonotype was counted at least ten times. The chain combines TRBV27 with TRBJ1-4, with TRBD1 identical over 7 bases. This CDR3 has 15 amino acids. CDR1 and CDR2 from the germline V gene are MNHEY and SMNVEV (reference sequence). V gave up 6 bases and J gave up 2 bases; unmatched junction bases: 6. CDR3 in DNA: TGTGCCAGCAGGATTCTGACAGGGACTAATGAAAAACTGTTTTTT. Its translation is CASRILTGTNEKLFF.

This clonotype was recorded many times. The CDR3 loop is CASSPRQGGGETQYF. DNA of the CDR3: TGTGCCAGCTCACCACGACAGGGGGGAGGAGAGACCCAGTACTTC. The chain recombines TRBV18 with TRBJ2-5; 9 bases map to TRBD1. Losses at the gene ends were 1 base for V and 4 bases for J; bases not matched to a gene: 4. Germline V gene data show CDR1 as KGHSH and CDR2 as LQKENI. CDR3 size: 15 residues.

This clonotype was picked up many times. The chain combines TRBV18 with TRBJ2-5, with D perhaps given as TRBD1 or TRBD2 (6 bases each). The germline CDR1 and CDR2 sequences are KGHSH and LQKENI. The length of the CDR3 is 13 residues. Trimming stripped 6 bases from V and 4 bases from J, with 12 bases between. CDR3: CASSDGGRETQYF. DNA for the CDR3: TGTGCCAGCTCCGACGGGGGCCGAGAGACCCAGTACTTC.

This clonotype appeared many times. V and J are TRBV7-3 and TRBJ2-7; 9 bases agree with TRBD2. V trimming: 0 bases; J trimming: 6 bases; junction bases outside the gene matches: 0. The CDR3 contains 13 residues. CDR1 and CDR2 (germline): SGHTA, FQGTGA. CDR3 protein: CASSLTSGSEQYF. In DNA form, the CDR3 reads TGTGCCAGCAGCTTAACTAGCGGGAGCGAGCAGTACTTC. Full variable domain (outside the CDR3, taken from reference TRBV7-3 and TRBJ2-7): GAGVSQTPSNKVTEKGKYVELRCDPISGHTALYWYRQSLGQGPEFLIYFQGTGAADDSGLPNDRFFAVRPEGSVSTLKIQRTERGDSAVYLCASSLTSGSEQYFGPGTRLTVT.

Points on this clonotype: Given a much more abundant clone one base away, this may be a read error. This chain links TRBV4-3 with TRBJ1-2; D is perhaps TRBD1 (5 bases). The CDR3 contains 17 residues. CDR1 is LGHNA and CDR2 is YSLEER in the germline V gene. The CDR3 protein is CASSQDRGPGLRNGYPF. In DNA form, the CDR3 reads TGCGCCAGCAGCCAAGATCGAGGTCCAGGGCTTAGGAATGGCTACCCCTTC.

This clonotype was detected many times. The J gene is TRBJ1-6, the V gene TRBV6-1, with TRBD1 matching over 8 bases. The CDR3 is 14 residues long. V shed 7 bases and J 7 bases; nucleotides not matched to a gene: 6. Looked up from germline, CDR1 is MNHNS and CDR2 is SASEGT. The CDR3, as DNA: TGTGCCAGCACTCACAGGGGGAGAAATTCACCCCTCCACTTT. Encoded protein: CASTHRGRNSPLHF.

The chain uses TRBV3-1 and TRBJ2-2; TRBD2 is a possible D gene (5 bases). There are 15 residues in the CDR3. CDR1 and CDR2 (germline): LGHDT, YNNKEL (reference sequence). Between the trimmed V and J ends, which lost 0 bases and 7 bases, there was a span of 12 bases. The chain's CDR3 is CASSQDMGGYGELFF. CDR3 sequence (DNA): TGTGCCAGCAGCCAAGATATGGGCGGGTACGGGGAGCTGTTTTTT.

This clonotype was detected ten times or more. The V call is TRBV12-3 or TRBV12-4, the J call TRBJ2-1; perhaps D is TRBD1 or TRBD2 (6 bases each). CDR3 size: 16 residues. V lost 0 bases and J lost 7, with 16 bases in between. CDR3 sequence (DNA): TGTGCCAGCAGTTTAGCGGCGGGACCGAGGGGGAATGAGCAGTTCTTC. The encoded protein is CASSLAAGPRGNEQFF.

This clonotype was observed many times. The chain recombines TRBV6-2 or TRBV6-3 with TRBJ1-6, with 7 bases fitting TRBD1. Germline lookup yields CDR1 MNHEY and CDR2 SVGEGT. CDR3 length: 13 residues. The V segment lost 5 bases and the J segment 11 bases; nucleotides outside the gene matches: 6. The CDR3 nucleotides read TGTGCCAGCAGTGAGCAACAGGGGACACCCCTCCACTTT. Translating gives CASSEQQGTPLHF.

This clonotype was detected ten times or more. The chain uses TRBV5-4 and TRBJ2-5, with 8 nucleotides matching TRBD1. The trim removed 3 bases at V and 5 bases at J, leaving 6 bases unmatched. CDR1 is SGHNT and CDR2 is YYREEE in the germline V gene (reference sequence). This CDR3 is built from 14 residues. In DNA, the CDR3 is TGTGCCAGCAGCTGGACAGGGCCCGGGGAGACCCAGTACTTC. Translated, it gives CASSWTGPGETQYF.

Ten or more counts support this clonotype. CDR3 DNA: TGTGCCAGCAGCCGAACTTGGGGCGGGGAGCTGTTTTTT. It translates to CASSRTWGGELFF. The chain recombines TRBV27 with TRBJ2-2; D not resolved. V lost 6 bases and J lost 7, with 12 bases in between. The CDR3 contains 13 residues. Germline assignment: CDR1 MNHEY and CDR2 SMNVEV (reference sequence).

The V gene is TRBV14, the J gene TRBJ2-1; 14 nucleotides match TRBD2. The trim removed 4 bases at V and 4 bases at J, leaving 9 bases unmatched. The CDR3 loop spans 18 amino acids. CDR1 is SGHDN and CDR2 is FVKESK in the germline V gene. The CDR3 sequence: CASSPGLAGGSIYNEQFF. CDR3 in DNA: TGTGCCAGCAGCCCCGGACTAGCGGGAGGTAGTATTTACAATGAGCAGTTCTTC.

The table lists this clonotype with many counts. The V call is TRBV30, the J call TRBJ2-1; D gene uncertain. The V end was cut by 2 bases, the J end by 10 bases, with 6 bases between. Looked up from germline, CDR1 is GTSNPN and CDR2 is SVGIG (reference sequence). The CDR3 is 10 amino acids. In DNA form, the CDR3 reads TGTGCCTGGAGTTCCGTAGAGCAGTTCTTC. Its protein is CAWSSVEQFF.

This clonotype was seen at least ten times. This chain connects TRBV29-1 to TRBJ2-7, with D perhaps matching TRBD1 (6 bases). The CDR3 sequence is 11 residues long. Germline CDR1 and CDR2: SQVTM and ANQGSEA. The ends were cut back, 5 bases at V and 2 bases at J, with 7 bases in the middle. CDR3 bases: TGCAGCGTTCGACAGGCCTACGAGCAGTACTTC. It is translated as CSVRQAYEQYF.

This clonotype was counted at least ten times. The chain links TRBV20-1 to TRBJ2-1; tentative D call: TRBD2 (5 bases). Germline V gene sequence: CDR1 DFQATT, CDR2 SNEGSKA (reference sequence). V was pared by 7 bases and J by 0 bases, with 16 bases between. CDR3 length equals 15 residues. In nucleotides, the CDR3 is TGCAGTGTTAGCGACCCATCAGGCTCCTACAATGAGCAGTTCTTC. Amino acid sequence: CSVSDPSGSYNEQFF.

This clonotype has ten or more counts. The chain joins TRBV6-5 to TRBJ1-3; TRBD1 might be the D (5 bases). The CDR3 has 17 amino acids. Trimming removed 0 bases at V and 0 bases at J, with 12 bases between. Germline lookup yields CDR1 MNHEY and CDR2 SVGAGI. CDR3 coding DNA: TGTGCCAGCAGTTACTCGAGGGGCGGACCCTCTGGAAACACCATATATTTT. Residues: CASSYSRGGPSGNTIYF.